This TCR beta chain came from a study of T cell responses to AZD1222 COVID-19 vaccine. Study-wide results and limits: Donors in the cohort were predominantly white British and more often female, and clonal diversity was possibly underestimated.

CDR3 length equals 16 residues. The assay was immunoSEQ multiplex PCR, and TCRdb's table has in-frame clones only and misses some. The table has approximately 150,000 clones, approximately 90% seen once; the top ten hold roughly 0.98%. Concerning this clone: The antigen is unknown.

The source material was peripheral blood, sampled 28 days after the second AZD1222 dose. The V call is TRBV21-1, the J call TRBJ1-3. TRBV21-1 is a pseudogene locus. The TCR comes from an adult who received the AZD1222 COVID-19 vaccine. The CDR3 bases are TGTGCCAGCAGCACATCATCGGGGGCATTTGGAAACACCATATATTTT. Its translation is CASSTSSGAFGNTIYF.